Below, one T cell receptor beta chain is given with its context. CDR1 is ENHRY and CDR2 is SYGVKD in the germline V gene. The CDR3 sequence is 12 residues long. With V trimmed by 0 bases and J by 11 bases, 1 base remained unmatched. The sample originates from a study of blood T cell repertoires in COVID-19. The wider study: The United States, Italy and Spain were the sources of the acute and convalescent COVID-19 samples. T cells, B-cell-depleted T cells, or PBMCs supplied cDNA or gDNA.

Original handling: Amplification of reference gene primers was used by the study to estimate nucleated cell counts. Sequenced by immunoSEQ multiplex PCR; TCRdb stores in-frame clones only, minus some. The D gene and trimming were derived from the DNA, and the V and J assignments and clone size from that table. Here the sample spans about 190,000 clones, roughly 80% being singletons. The sequencing input was peripheral blood. The TCR was taken from a man aged 45-60 years who had recovered from COVID-19. The chain links TRBV10-3 to TRBJ1-1; 9 bases match TRBD1. The CDR3 region has the DNA TGTGCCATCAGTGAGTCGGGACAGGGTGCTTTCTTT. This encodes CAISESGQGAFF.